This T cell receptor (beta chain) was identified during a study of PD-1 blockade in classical Hodgkin lymphoma. Looking at the study overall: Nivolumab was administered to patients intravenously at 3 mg/kg every 2 weeks. General study points: According to reports, newly diagnosed patients had lower baseline TCR diversity than healthy donors, and relapsed/refractory patients had lower baseline TCR diversity still. Causes of the repertoire differences remain undefined, possibly disease activity or prior therapy.

Method: immunoSEQ multiplex PCR; TCRdb's copy keeps in-frame clones and lacks some. The sample contains more than 90,000 clones, over 75% of which appear only once. This clone has only one observation. Antigen specificity is unknown. Time point indicated: cycle 4 day 1 (C4D1), after 6 weeks of nivolumab. Following autologous stem cell transplantation, relapse occurred in every patient, and exposure to brentuximab vedotin varied. Germline-derived CDR1 and CDR2 are LNHNV and YYDKDF (reference sequence). The germline V and J ends were trimmed by 2 bases and 8 bases, with 9 bases remaining between them. The CDR3 sequence is 13 residues long.

Sequences were derived from peripheral blood mononuclear cells (PBMCs), sampled before the fourth cycle of nivolumab. The chain uses TRBV15 and TRBJ1-4; D uncertain. The source of this sequence is a human donor with classical Hodgkin lymphoma. CDR3 sequence reads: CATSRPIREKLFF. CDR3 nucleotide sequence: TGTGCCACCAGCAGACCCATTCGGGAAAAACTGTTTTTT.